This TCR beta chain was found in a study of T cell changes during pregnancy in multiple sclerosis. Only in-frame clones appear in the TCRdb table, and some are missing; sequencing was by immunoSEQ multiplex PCR. The sample consists of around 68,000 clones, about nine tenths of them appearing once. The CDR3 totals 13 residues. Trimming pared 6 bases from V and 3 bases from J, leaving 10 bases between. Germline V gene data show CDR1 as SGHRS and CDR2 as YFSETQ. The sample consisted of peripheral blood, taken after pregnancy. This clonotype originated in a female donor in good health, enrolled as a control in a pregnancy study. The chain links TRBV5-1 to TRBJ2-1; possible D gene TRBD2, 6 bases. CDR3 loop: CASNPGDYNEQFF. CDR3 DNA sequence: TGCGCCAGCAACCCGGGGGACTACAATGAGCAGTTCTTC.